A selection of T cell receptor beta chains follows, all from one sample in a study of control samples from healthy donors and cancer patients. Assay used: immunoSEQ multiplex PCR; TCRdb lists only in-frame clones, some missing. The sample records roughly 100,000 clones, 80% to 90% being singletons. The sample taken for sequencing was blood. The source is a woman between 45 and 65 years old in good health. Each CDR3 is given with its conserved first and last residue. A D gene is named only where the DNA matches it firmly. The size entry is marked missing in some rows and otherwise reads once, few, many or a size class.

j_gene | v_gene | d_gene | abundance | CDR3nt | CDR3aa
TRBJ2-1 | TRBV9 | - | - | TGTGCCAGCAGCGTAGACGCGAGCTCCTACAATGAGCAGTTCTTC | CASSVDASSYNEQFF
TRBJ2-1 | TRBV6-2/TRBV6-3 | TRBD1 | - | TGTGCCAGCAGTTACGTACAAGGACAGGGAGTGCGGTACAATGAGCAGTTCTTC | CASSYVQGQGVRYNEQFF
TRBJ1-4 | TRBV6-5 | - | - | TGTGCCAGCACCGAGTTCGGGGAAGCTAATGAAAAACTGTTTTTT | CASTEFGEANEKLFF
TRBJ2-7 | TRBV9 | TRBD2 | few | TGTGCCAGCAGCGTTGCAGGGACTAGCGGATCATTCGACGAGCAGTACTTC | CASSVAGTSGSFDEQYF
TRBJ2-7 | TRBV4-3 | TRBD1 | - | TGCGCCAGCAGCCAAGATGGCCCGACAGGGGGAGGATACGAGCAGTACTTC | CASSQDGPTGGGYEQYF
TRBJ1-5 | TRBV7-8 | - | - | TGTGCCAGCAGCCCCACACGGGGGATGGTGCAGAGCAATCAGCCCCAGCATTTT | CASSPTRGMVQSNQPQHF
TRBJ2-3 | TRBV6-6 | TRBD2 | - | TGTGCCACCGGACTAGCGGGGGGCAGGGATACGCAGTATTTT | CATGLAGGRDTQYF
TRBJ2-7 | TRBV7-2 | TRBD1 | - | TGTGCCAGCAGCTTGAGACAGGGGGCCGAAGAGCAGTACTTC | CASSLRQGAEEQYF
TRBJ2-7 | TRBV15 | TRBD1 | - | TGTGCCACCAGCAGAGATATAGGGGGCAGTGAGCAGTACTTC | CATSRDIGGSEQYF
TRBJ2-5 | TRBV5-1 | - | - | TGCGCCAGCAGCCTTACCGGGACGCCTCAAGAGACCCAGTACTTC | CASSLTGTPQETQYF
TRBJ2-5 | TRBV5-4 | - | - | TGTGCCAGCAGCTTGGGACTGACGCGAGAGACCCAGTACTTC | CASSLGLTRETQYF
TRBJ1-1 | TRBV5-5 | - | - | TGTGCCAGCAGCTTGAGTGGGTGGAACACTGAAGCTTTCTTT | CASSLSGWNTEAFF
TRBJ1-1 | TRBV5-5 | - | - | TGTGCCAGCAGCTTGAGAGGGACGGAGTCTGAAGCTTTCTTT | CASSLRGTESEAFF